A selection of T cell receptor beta chains follows, all from one sample in a study of blood T cell repertoires in COVID-19. Repertoires were generated with immunoSEQ multiplex PCR, while TCRdb's copy carries only in-frame clones and drops some. This sample yields about 200,000 clones, of which roughly nine tenths are seen a single time; around 7% belongs to the top ten. Sequencing was carried out using peripheral blood. All receptors derive from a man aged 35 to 55 with acute or convalescent COVID-19. The CDR3 runs from the conserved cysteine through the conserved F or W. Each record gives: V gene, clone size, J gene, D gene, CDR3 protein, CDR3 DNA. A D gene is named only where the DNA matches it firmly. Not all rows give a size; the values are once, few, many and, for expanded clones, a class.

TRBV5-1	.	TRBJ2-1	.	CASSLTGSGNEQFF	TGCGCCAGCAGCTTGACAGGCTCCGGCAATGAGCAGTTCTTC
TRBV5-4	.	TRBJ2-7	.	CASSPGASYEQYF	TGTGCCAGCAGCCCAGGGGCGTCCTACGAGCAGTACTTC
TRBV6-5	.	TRBJ1-4	.	CASSIRFNEKLFF	TGTGCCAGCAGTATCAGGTTTAATGAAAAACTGTTTTTT
TRBV9	.	TRBJ1-2	.	CASSVDPVTNYGYTF	TGTGCCAGCAGCGTAGATCCCGTTACTAACTATGGCTACACCTTC
TRBV15	once	TRBJ1-1	.	CATSREARGTEAFF	TGTGCCACCAGCAGAGAGGCCAGAGGGACTGAAGCTTTCTTT
TRBV19	.	TRBJ2-1	TRBD1	CASSIFPQGAIYNEQFF	TGTGCCAGTAGTATATTCCCCCAGGGGGCGATCTACAATGAGCAGTTCTTC
TRBV18	once	TRBJ2-3	TRBD2	CASSPGLAGGTDTQYF	TGTGCCAGCTCACCCGGACTAGCGGGGGGCACAGATACGCAGTATTTT
TRBV13	.	TRBJ2-3	TRBD2	CASSRTSGGQRGTDTQYF	TGTGCCAGCAGCCGGACTAGCGGGGGCCAGAGGGGCACAGATACGCAGTATTTT
TRBV12-3/TRBV12-4	once	TRBJ1-1	.	CASIQGTEAFF	TGTGCCAGCATTCAGGGAACTGAAGCTTTCTTT
TRBV7-9	once	TRBJ1-3	TRBD1	CASSYGTGASSGNTIYF	TGTGCCAGCAGCTATGGGACAGGGGCAAGCTCTGGAAACACCATATATTTT
TRBV29-1	.	TRBJ2-1	.	CSVSGRGYNEQFF	TGCAGCGTGTCCGGTAGGGGCTACAATGAGCAGTTCTTC
TRBV5-5	.	TRBJ1-1	TRBD1	CASSFGSSGGTEAFF	TGTGCCAGCAGCTTCGGGTCATCAGGGGGCACTGAAGCTTTCTTT
TRBV27	.	TRBJ1-5	.	CASSPSLYSNQPQHF	TGTGCCAGCAGCCCCTCCCTCTATAGCAATCAGCCCCAGCATTTT
TRBV7-8	.	TRBJ2-7	TRBD1	CASGYAGDRGYEQYF	TGTGCCAGCGGCTATGCGGGCGACAGGGGATACGAGCAGTACTTC
TRBV30	.	TRBJ1-2	.	CACETAGSYGYTF	TGTGCCTGTGAGACCGCTGGGAGCTATGGCTACACCTTC
TRBV14	.	TRBJ2-1	TRBD2	CASSQLGGATPNEQFF	TGTGCCAGCAGCCAACTCGGGGGGGCAACACCAAATGAGCAGTTCTTC
TRBV6-5	.	TRBJ1-5	TRBD1	CASRDRNQPQHF	TGTGCCAGCCGGGACAGAAATCAGCCCCAGCATTTT
TRBV27	once	TRBJ1-1	.	CASSLSRGSGTEAFF	TGTGCCAGCAGTTTATCCAGGGGATCGGGAACTGAAGCTTTCTTT
TRBV3-1/TRBV3-2	.	TRBJ2-7	.	CASSQDHHSSYEQYF	TGTGCCAGCAGCCAAGATCACCACAGCTCCTACGAGCAGTACTTC
TRBV6-2/TRBV6-3	.	TRBJ2-5	.	CASSKRGQGWSQYF	TGTGCCAGCAGTAAACGGGGTCAAGGTTGGTCCCAGTACTTC
TRBV28	.	TRBJ1-2	.	CASSLQGRNGYTF	TGTGCCAGCAGCCTACAGGGAAGGAATGGCTACACCTTC
TRBV19	.	TRBJ2-7	.	CASSIKGRVYEQYF	TGTGCCAGTAGTATAAAAGGTCGGGTCTACGAGCAGTACTTC
TRBV27	.	TRBJ1-2	TRBD1	CASRSRGGRGYTF	TGTGCCAGCAGAAGCCGAGGGGGCCGTGGCTACACCTTC
TRBV3-1/TRBV3-2	.	TRBJ2-7	.	CASSQSGSTYEQYF	TGTGCCAGCAGCCAATCAGGGTCGACCTACGAGCAGTACTTC
TRBV27	.	TRBJ2-1	TRBD2	CASRLLLAGGHDEQFF	TGTGCCAGCAGACTATTACTAGCGGGGGGGCACGATGAGCAGTTCTTC
TRBV10-2	.	TRBJ2-1	TRBD2	CASSERASGGAGEQFF	TGCGCCAGCAGCGAGAGGGCAAGCGGGGGGGCGGGTGAGCAGTTCTTC
TRBV7-2	once	TRBJ2-1	TRBD1	CASSSRGLDEQFF	TGTGCCAGCAGCTCGAGGGGGCTGGATGAGCAGTTCTTC
TRBV2	.	TRBJ2-7	TRBD2	CASMAGGPYEQYF	TGTGCCAGCATGGCGGGGGGGCCCTACGAGCAGTACTTC
TRBV3-1/TRBV3-2	.	TRBJ2-7	.	CASSPRSGFRTDEQYF	TGTGCCAGCAGCCCCCGTTCGGGGTTTCGGACGGACGAGCAGTACTTC
TRBV28	.	TRBJ2-5	TRBD2	CASSPGGDRETQYF	TGTGCCAGCAGTCCCGGGGGGGATCGAGAGACCCAGTACTTC
TRBV7-8	.	TRBJ2-6	TRBD1	CASSFYRGREANVLTF	TGTGCCAGCAGCTTCTACAGGGGGCGAGAGGCCAACGTCCTGACTTTC
TRBV24-1	.	TRBJ1-1	TRBD1	CATSDSTGGHTEAFF	TGTGCCACCAGTGATTCGACAGGGGGTCACACTGAAGCTTTCTTT
TRBV27	.	TRBJ1-2	.	CASSRTQGNGYTF	TGTGCCAGCAGCCGAACACAGGGAAATGGCTACACCTTC
TRBV6-2/TRBV6-3	.	TRBJ2-7	TRBD1	CASSGYRTGETYEQYF	TGTGCCAGCAGTGGATACAGGACAGGGGAGACCTACGAGCAGTACTTC
TRBV7-9	.	TRBJ2-7	.	CASSLVTGGATYEQYF	TGTGCCAGCAGCTTAGTGACGGGTGGGGCTACCTACGAGCAGTACTTC
TRBV2	once	TRBJ1-1	.	CASNRQANTEAFF	TGTGCCAGCAACCGACAGGCGAACACTGAAGCTTTCTTT
TRBV19	.	TRBJ2-7	.	CASRRDRSSYEQYF	TGTGCCAGTAGGAGAGACAGGAGCTCCTACGAGCAGTACTTC
TRBV3-1/TRBV3-2	.	TRBJ1-2	.	CASSQDVGARGYTF	TGTGCCAGCAGCCAAGATGTGGGGGCGCGGGGCTACACCTTC
TRBV6-1	.	TRBJ1-2	.	CASSERGRHGYTF	TGTGCCAGCAGTGAACGGGGGAGGCATGGCTACACCTTC
TRBV18	.	TRBJ2-3	TRBD2	CASSRTSGGSRASTDTQYF	TGTGCCAGCTCACGAACTAGCGGGGGGTCCCGGGCCAGCACAGATACGCAGTATTTT
TRBV3-1/TRBV3-2	once	TRBJ2-1	TRBD2	CASSRDPWRGGDEQFF	TGTGCCAGCAGCCGAGACCCCTGGCGGGGGGGCGATGAGCAGTTCTTC
TRBV10-3	.	TRBJ1-2	TRBD1	CAISLQGDYGYTF	TGTGCCATCAGTCTACAGGGGGACTATGGCTACACCTTC
TRBV6-4	.	TRBJ1-2	TRBD1	CASRSGTAGYTF	TGTGCCAGCAGATCTGGGACAGCCGGCTACACCTTC
TRBV18	.	TRBJ2-3	.	CASSPGHGAGSTDTQYF	TGTGCCAGCTCACCCGGACACGGCGCAGGGAGCACAGATACGCAGTATTTT
TRBV28	.	TRBJ1-2	TRBD1	CASRDRYGYTF	TGTGCCAGCAGGGACAGGTATGGCTACACCTTC
TRBV5-1	.	TRBJ2-5	.	CTSSLGGPGETQYF	TGCACCAGCAGTCTCGGGGGGCCAGGGGAGACCCAGTACTTC
TRBV4-1	.	TRBJ2-3	TRBD2	CASSHPLTSGADTQYF	TGCGCCAGCAGCCATCCCCTGACTAGCGGAGCAGATACGCAGTATTTT
TRBV9	once	TRBJ2-7	.	CASSVGGAVEHYEQYF	TGTGCCAGCAGCGTGGGAGGAGCAGTGGAGCACTACGAGCAGTACTTC
TRBV11-2	.	TRBJ2-1	TRBD1	CASSLEFSGTGGLGQFF	TGTGCCAGCAGCTTAGAATTCTCCGGGACAGGGGGCCTCGGGCAGTTCTTC
TRBV25-1	.	TRBJ1-2	.	CASSETATGLGGYTF	TGTGCCAGCAGTGAAACGGCTACAGGGTTAGGTGGCTACACCTTC
TRBV10-1	few	TRBJ2-3	.	CASSEVGAQGDTQYF	TGCGCCAGCAGTGAGGTGGGGGCCCAAGGAGATACGCAGTATTTT
TRBV6-5	.	TRBJ1-1	TRBD1	CASSYWGQGDTEAFF	TGTGCCAGCAGTTACTGGGGACAGGGGGACACTGAAGCTTTCTTT
TRBV5-1	once	TRBJ2-3	.	CASSLELGGADTQYF	TGCGCCAGCAGCTTGGAATTAGGAGGGGCAGATACGCAGTATTTT
TRBV12-5	.	TRBJ2-7	TRBD1	CASALTGAYEQYF	TGTGCTAGTGCCTTGACAGGGGCCTACGAGCAGTACTTC
TRBV20-1	.	TRBJ2-7	TRBD1	CSARQGAEQYF	TGCAGTGCTAGGCAGGGGGCCGAGCAGTACTTC